Below are 14 T cell receptor beta chains sequenced from a single sample in a study of monozygotic twins with inflammatory bowel disease. TCRdb re-called the 5' RACE reads and catalogs CDR3 proteins one per entry, DNA excluded. This repertoire includes 150,000 to 200,000 distinct CDR3 sequences. The sample comprised blood. Receptors were obtained from a human donor with ulcerative colitis or Crohn's disease, or a healthy co-twin of an affected twin (not recorded which).

The V and J genes are TRBV18 and TRBJ2-7. The CDR3 has 12 amino acids. Germline CDR1 reads KGHSH; CDR2 reads LQKENI. CDR3 region: CASSTFRYEQYF.

The gene calls are TRBV6-5 and TRBJ2-3; TCRdb indicates TRBD1, and absent DNA this call remains unverified. Germline V CDR1 and CDR2: MNHEY, SVGAGI. The CDR3 loop spans 15 amino acids. CDR3 amino acids: CASSLGQGQTDTQYF.

The rearrangement links TRBV29-1 to TRBJ1-5. Germline V lookup: CDR1 SQVTM, CDR2 ANQGSEA. The CDR3 totals 13 residues. The CDR3 protein is CSVAFLEGQPQHF.

The rearrangement uses TRBV20-1 and TRBJ2-7; TCRdb picks TRBD2, but there is no DNA to check that call. Looked up from germline, CDR1 is DFQATT and CDR2 is SNEGSKA (reference sequence). The CDR3 has 16 amino acids. The CDR3 loop is CSARGGEREFSYEQYF.

V usage is TRBV7-2 and J usage is TRBJ1-1. Germline V gives CDR1 SGHTA, CDR2 FQGNSA. The CDR3 spans 14 residues. The CDR3 loop reads CASSLAVVNPEAFF.

V is TRBV29-1 and J is TRBJ2-5; TCRdb proposes TRBD1, but this gene call is untestable without DNA. The CDR3 loop spans 16 amino acids. Germline values: CDR1 SQVTM, CDR2 ANQGSEA. CDR3 sequence reads: CSVRGGTGSTQETQYF.

This chain's CDR3 is CASSLTDQETQYF. The genes are TRBV7-2 and TRBJ2-5; TCRdb proposes TRBD1, but this gene call is untestable without DNA. CDR1 is SGHTA, CDR2 FQGNSA, per germline. The CDR3 has 13 residues.

The chain combines TRBV10-3 with TRBJ2-2. Germline V lookup: CDR1 ENHRY, CDR2 SYGVKD. The CDR3 is 16 amino acids. The CDR3 spells CAISESIGRDTGELFF.

The genes are TRBV10-3 and TRBJ2-6. CDR3 length: 16 amino acids. Germline assignment: CDR1 ENHRY and CDR2 SYGVKD. CDR3 amino acids: CAIRDKPSSGANVLTF.

The V gene is TRBV28, the J gene TRBJ2-5; the D gene TCRdb calls, TRBD1, cannot be checked with no DNA. The CDR3 sequence is 12 residues long. Per germline, CDR1 MDHEN and CDR2 SYDVKM. The CDR3 protein is CASSRDTETQYF. The whole variable domain, remainder taken from reference TRBV28 and TRBJ2-5, is DVKVTQSSRYLVKRTGEKVFLECVQDMDHENMFWYRQDPGLGLRLIYFSYDVKMKEKGDIPEGYSVSREKKERFSLILESASTNQTSMYLCASSRDTETQYFGPGTRLLVL.

The chain has TRBV5-1 and TRBJ2-3. CDR3 size: 15 residues. Germline V gene lookup returns CDR1 SGHRS and CDR2 YFSETQ. Here the CDR3 reads CASRSWIEDTDTQYF.

The CDR3 here is CASGQGASGYGYTF. The genes are TRBV5-1 and TRBJ1-2; TCRdb's assignment of TRBD1 cannot be checked, as there is no DNA. Germline values: CDR1 SGHRS, CDR2 YFSETQ. This CDR3 region has 14 residues.

The V gene is TRBV5-1, the J gene TRBJ2-7; TCRdb calls TRBD1, which cannot be checked without DNA. Per germline, CDR1 SGHRS and CDR2 YFSETQ. The CDR3 is 14 residues long. The CDR3 region is CASSSDREWYEQYF. Supplemented by reference TRBV5-1 and TRBJ2-7, the full variable domain reads KAGVTQTPRYLIKTRGQQVTLSCSPISGHRSVSWYQQTPGQGLQFLFEYFSETQRNKGNFPGRFSGRQFSNSRSEMNVSTLELGDSALYLCASSSDREWYEQYFGPGTRLTVT.

The chain couples TRBV27 to TRBJ2-7; lacking DNA, the TRBD1 call made by TCRdb goes unchecked. This CDR3 spans 12 amino acids. Germline V lookup: CDR1 MNHEY, CDR2 SMNVEV (reference sequence). The CDR3 is CASGRQFYEQYF.